The 27 T cell receptor beta chains below all came from one sample that was sequenced in a study of T cells in localized non-small cell lung cancer. Assay used: immunoSEQ multiplex PCR; TCRdb lists only in-frame clones, some missing. The sample consists of about 3,000 clones, just under 25% of them appearing once. The material sequenced was lung tumor tissue, taken before any cancer treatment. The receptors originated from a man aged 40-75 years with stage III lung adenocarcinoma.

This clone was detected only a few times. This chain connects TRBV29-1 to TRBJ2-2; TRBD1 aligns across 7 bases. The trim removed 0 bases at V and 5 bases at J, leaving 6 bases unmatched. The length of the CDR3 is 15 residues. The germline V gene encodes CDR1 SQVTM and CDR2 ANQGSEA. Here the CDR3 reads CSVEDYRGVTGELFF. The CDR3 DNA reads as TGCAGCGTTGAAGATTACAGGGGAGTGACCGGGGAGCTGTTTTTT.

This clone was observed a handful of times. The V gene is TRBV11-3, the J gene TRBJ2-2, with TRBD1 matching 12 bases. CDR1 and CDR2 (germline): SGHNT, YENEEA. V shed 5 bases, J shed 4 bases, and the junction held 11 bases outside the gene matches. The CDR3 runs 18 residues. The CDR3 loop reads CASSAGTGGAGITGELFF. As DNA, the CDR3 is TGTGCCAGCAGCGCCGGGACAGGGGGCGCCGGTATCACCGGGGAGCTGTTTTTT.

The rearrangement joins TRBV18 to TRBJ2-5; D not resolved. V was shortened by 0 bases and J by 5 bases, with 10 bases between the two germline ends. In germline, CDR1 is KGHSH, CDR2 LQKENI. CDR3 length: 14 residues. CDR3 bases: TGTGCCAGCTCACCACCGTCCAGCCGGGAGACCCAGTACTTC. This sequence encodes CASSPPSSRETQYF.

This clone was observed a handful of times. V and J are TRBV1 and TRBJ2-5; TRBD2 is taken as the D call from the table, unchecked against the DNA. TRBV1 is termed a pseudogene. CDR3 length equals 16 residues. The CDR3 loop is CASSHPTSGGLETQYF. The CDR3 DNA reads as TGCGCCAGCAGCCACCCGACTAGCGGGGGGCTCGAGACCCAGTACTTC.

The V and J genes are TRBV14 and TRBJ2-3, with D possibly being TRBD1 (6 bases). Germline V gene sequence: CDR1 SGHDN, CDR2 FVKESK. The ends were cut back, 0 bases at V and 4 bases at J, with 17 bases in the middle. The CDR3 is made up of 17 amino acids. For the CDR3, the DNA is TGTGCCAGCAGCCAAGATGGTCTAACAGGGTTGGCAGATACGCAGTATTTT. Encoded protein: CASSQDGLTGLADTQYF.

This clone is labeled medium-sized (0.01 to 0.1%). This chain links TRBV11-3 with TRBJ1-1, with TRBD1 identical over 7 bases. This CDR3 comprises 15 residues. The germline V gene encodes CDR1 SGHNT and CDR2 YENEEA. J gave up 0 bases and V 3 bases, and 4 bases lay outside the gene matches. CDR3 DNA: TGTGCCAGCAGCTTGGGGACAGCTCTGAACACTGAAGCTTTCTTT. Its protein is CASSLGTALNTEAFF.

This clone was seen a handful of times. The chain employs TRBV6-8 and TRBJ1-2; 8 nucleotides agree with TRBD1. Germline CDR1 is MNHGY and CDR2 is SAAAGT. This CDR3 contains 14 residues. After removal of 10 bases from V and 0 bases from J, the junction contained 7 bases not matched to a gene. CDR3: CAIRPDRANYGYTF. The CDR3 DNA follows: TGTGCCATCAGACCGGACAGGGCTAACTATGGCTACACCTTC.

This clone occurred a few times. This chain joins TRBV11-3 and TRBJ2-6; TRBD1 agrees at 10 bases. The CDR3 totals 17 residues. V shed 4 bases, J shed 2 bases, and the junction held 5 bases outside the gene matches. Germline-derived CDR1 and CDR2 are SGHNT and YENEEA. In DNA form, the CDR3 reads TGTGCCAGCAGCTGGGACAGGGGCGTCACTGGGGCCAACGTCCTGACTTTC. Translating gives CASSWDRGVTGANVLTF.

V is TRBV18 and J is TRBJ2-7; 7 bases agree with TRBD1. Germline V gene lookup returns CDR1 KGHSH and CDR2 LQKENI. V trimming: 6 bases; J trimming: 3 bases; junction bases outside the gene matches: 8. The CDR3 has 14 residues. For the CDR3, the DNA is TGTGCCAGCTCTCAGGGGGACAGAGGCTACGAGCAGTACTTC. Encoded protein: CASSQGDRGYEQYF.

The chain combines TRBV18 with TRBJ1-4; D ambiguous. V dropped 2 bases and J dropped 4 bases, with 5 bases sitting between them. CDR3 size: 13 residues. CDR1 is KGHSH and CDR2 is LQKENI in the germline V gene. The CDR3 bases are TGTGCCAGCTCACCAACTGGTAATGAAAAACTGTTTTTT. It yields the protein CASSPTGNEKLFF.

The V and J genes are TRBV7-1 and TRBJ1-1, with a tentative D call TRBD1 (6 bases). TRBV7-1 is sorted into the ORF group, with uncertain function. This CDR3 region has 13 residues. V shed 4 bases and J shed 11 bases, with 17 bases lying between them. This CDR3 is CASSLNRDFVAFF. The DNA for the CDR3 is TGTGCCAGCAGCTTAAACAGGGATTTTGTTGCTTTCTTT.

To note about this clone: One or more bases were not read clearly; the residue they encode is written X. This chain joins TRBV14 and TRBJ2-6; 7 nucleotides agree with TRBD2. The germline gives CDR1 SGHDN, CDR2 FVKESK. The CDR3 loop spans 24 amino acids. Unmatched junction bases numbered 23, after V lost 0 bases and J lost 0 bases. The CDR3 protein is CASSQDFXGSGGRGESSGANVLTF. CDR3 DNA sequence: TGTGCCAGCAGCCAAGATTTCAMGGGGTCGGGGGGTAGAGGAGAAAGCTCTGGGGCCAACGTCCTGACTTTC.

This clone appeared a few times. The J gene is TRBJ2-6, the V gene TRBV9; a possible D gene is TRBD2 (7 bases). This CDR3 has 18 amino acids. The V end was cut by 0 bases, the J end by 0 bases, with 13 bases between. Germline V gives CDR1 SGDLS, CDR2 YYNGEE. The chain's CDR3 is CASSVVSGGLSGANVLTF. Written as DNA, the CDR3 is TGTGCCAGCAGCGTAGTCTCGGGGGGCCTCTCTGGGGCCAACGTCCTGACTTTC.

This clone is large by share. The V gene is TRBV11-3, the J gene TRBJ1-1; 7 bases align to TRBD1. The CDR3 is 14 residues long. Looked up from germline, CDR1 is SGHNT and CDR2 is YENEEA. The ends lost 5 bases at V and 3 bases at J; junction bases unmatched: 6. CDR3 sequence: CASSPGGSYTEAFF. The CDR3, as DNA: TGTGCCAGCAGCCCAGGGGGGAGTTACACTGAAGCTTTCTTT.

The V gene is TRBV12-5, the J gene TRBJ2-1, with D tentatively TRBD2 (6 bases). Germline V lookup: CDR1 LGHNT, CDR2 FRNRAP. The CDR3 loop spans 13 amino acids. This chain's CDR3 is CACAGPSYNEQFF. CDR3 nucleotides: TGTGCCTGTGCGGGGCCCTCCTACAATGAGCAGTTCTTC.

This clone ranks as medium-sized. The gene calls are TRBV11-3 and TRBJ2-2; no reliable D call. The CDR3 has 16 residues. Trimming cost V 2 bases and J 1 base, with 11 bases left between them. Germline CDR1 is SGHNT and CDR2 is YENEEA. Here the CDR3 DNA reads TGTGCCAGCAGCTTATTTCTGGCACTGAACACCGGGGAGCTGTTTTTT. Translating gives CASSLFLALNTGELFF.

The V gene is TRBV6-8, the J gene TRBJ1-2; 8 bases fit TRBD1. Per the germline V gene, CDR1 is MNHGY and CDR2 is SAAAGT. Unmatched junction bases numbered 3, after V lost 2 bases and J lost 1 base. CDR3 length: 15 residues. CDR3 DNA sequence: TGTGCCAGCAGTTACCCCGGGACAGGTAACTATGGCTACACCTTC. Its translation is CASSYPGTGNYGYTF.

This chain connects TRBV10-3 to TRBJ1-5, with D perhaps TRBD1 (6 bases). Trimming removed 10 bases from V and 7 bases from J, with 20 bases in between. Germline values: CDR1 ENHRY, CDR2 SYGVKD. The CDR3 runs to 14 residues. The CDR3 loop reads CASREYRVQQPQHF. CDR3 in DNA: TGTGCCAGCAGGGAGTACAGGGTACAGCAGCCCCAGCATTTT.

This clone was detected only a few times. The gene calls are TRBV11-3 and TRBJ2-5; 7 bases match TRBD1. The length of the CDR3 is 14 residues. V shed 6 bases and J 2 bases; nucleotides not matched to a gene: 6. Looked up from germline, CDR1 is SGHNT and CDR2 is YENEEA. The CDR3 DNA reads TGTGCCAGCAGTCGACAGGGTTGGCAAGAGACCCAGTACTTC. It translates to CASSRQGWQETQYF.

By sample fraction, this clone is medium-sized (0.01 to 0.1%). The chain has TRBV11-3 and TRBJ2-1; 12 bases are a match to TRBD2. Germline CDR1 and CDR2: SGHNT and YENEEA. The CDR3 extends over 15 amino acids. V lost 5 bases, J lost 3 bases, and 2 bases stayed unmatched. The CDR3 spells CASSALAGGYNEQFF. CDR3 sequence (DNA): TGTGCCAGCAGCGCACTAGCGGGGGGCTACAATGAGCAGTTCTTC.

The gene calls are TRBV9 and TRBJ1-1; 7 nucleotides line up with TRBD1. The CDR3 totals 14 residues. J lost 1 base, V lost 5 bases, and 5 bases had no gene match. Germline V gives CDR1 SGDLS, CDR2 YYNGEE. Written as DNA, the CDR3 is TGTGCCAGCAGTGAGGGACAGCAGAACACTGAAGCTTTCTTT. It is translated as CASSEGQQNTEAFF.

This clone showed up just a few times. The chain joins TRBV19 to TRBJ1-2; the D is unclear. This CDR3 has 13 residues. Trimming stripped 3 bases from V and 0 bases from J, with 5 bases between. Germline CDR1 is LNHDA and CDR2 is SQIVND (reference sequence). CDR3 in DNA: TGTGCCAGTAGTATGACCACTAACTATGGCTACACCTTC. It codes for CASSMTTNYGYTF.

This clone is medium-sized. This chain's CDR3 is CASSYQGAYNSPLHF. DNA for the CDR3: TGTGCCAGCAGTTATCAGGGGGCCTATAATTCACCCCTCCACTTT. The chain employs TRBV6-8 and TRBJ1-6, with TRBD1 matching over 7 bases. CDR1 is MNHGY and CDR2 is SAAAGT in the germline V gene. V was clipped by 3 bases and J by 2 bases; unmatched bases: 1. The CDR3 runs to 15 residues.

The V gene is TRBV28, the J gene TRBJ2-1; D perhaps matches TRBD1 (5 bases). Germline CDR1 and CDR2: MDHEN and SYDVKM. Trimming removed 6 bases at V and 5 bases at J, with 11 bases between. CDR3 size: 13 residues. The CDR3 DNA reads TGTGCCAGCAGCCAGACAGCAAACAATGAGCAGTTCTTC. Translation: CASSQTANNEQFF. The whole variable domain, filled in from reference TRBV28 and TRBJ2-1, reads DVKVTQSSRYLVKRTGEKVFLECVQDMDHENMFWYRQDPGLGLRLIYFSYDVKMKEKGDIPEGYSVSREKKERFSLILESASTNQTSMYLCASSQTANNEQFFGPGTRLTVL.

The chain is built from TRBV6-8 and TRBJ2-7; 10 nucleotides align to TRBD1. CDR1 is MNHGY, CDR2 SAAAGT, per germline. Trimming cost V 7 bases and J 1 base; bases outside gene matches: 7. The CDR3 is 15 residues long. The CDR3 DNA reads as TGTGCCAGCACCCCGGGACAGGGGATTTCCTACGAGCAGTACTTC. Translating it yields CASTPGQGISYEQYF.

The genes are TRBV6-8 and TRBJ1-5; D gene ambiguous. The CDR3 extends over 14 amino acids. CDR1 is MNHGY, CDR2 SAAAGT, per germline. The V end lost 10 bases, the J end lost 1 base, and 14 bases lay between the germline ends. The chain's CDR3 is CAISVTMSNQPQHF. DNA for the CDR3: TGTGCCATCAGCGTGACTATGAGCAATCAGCCCCAGCATTTT.

This clone has a handful of counts. The chain uses TRBV28 and TRBJ1-1; D gene unclear. The CDR3 length is 13 residues. From germline, CDR1 is MDHEN and CDR2 SYDVKM. Trimming left V 7 bases short and J 0 bases short, with 9 bases between. The DNA of the CDR3 is TGTGCCAGCAACCGGGTCTTGAACACTGAAGCTTTCTTT. Translation: CASNRVLNTEAFF. Variable domain in full (rest from reference TRBV28 and TRBJ1-1): DVKVTQSSRYLVKRTGEKVFLECVQDMDHENMFWYRQDPGLGLRLIYFSYDVKMKEKGDIPEGYSVSREKKERFSLILESASTNQTSMYLCASNRVLNTEAFFGQGTRLTVV.